This T cell receptor (beta chain) was identified in a study of blood T cell repertoires in COVID-19. About the study: The United States, Italy and Spain supplied acute and convalescent COVID-19 samples.

The CDR3 spans 18 residues. J lost 0 bases, V lost 0 bases, and 11 bases had no gene match. The V gene's germline CDR1 is LGHDT and CDR2 YNNKEL (reference sequence). In the original workflow: Using reference gene primer amplification, nucleated cell counts were estimated. The assay was immunoSEQ multiplex PCR, and TCRdb's table has in-frame clones only and misses some. The D gene and trimming were derived from the DNA, and the V and J assignments and clone size from that table. The table shows around 240,000 clones, with 75% to 90% occurring only once. This clonotype was sampled from a woman aged 30 to 39 who had recovered from COVID-19. The sequencing sample was made of peripheral blood. The V call is TRBV3-1 (or the pseudogene TRBV3-2), the J call TRBJ2-7; 7 bases map to TRBD2. CDR3 sequence: CASSQEYPAGRSSYEQYF. CDR3 nucleotides: TGTGCCAGCAGCCAAGAGTACCCAGCGGGGAGGAGCTCCTACGAGCAGTACTTC.